Shown below are 19 T cell receptor beta chains from a single sample sequenced in a study of OX40 agonist ivuxolimab in advanced cancers. Method: immunoSEQ multiplex PCR; TCRdb's copy keeps in-frame clones and lacks some. The sample holds tens of thousands of clones, roughly 84% seen once. The sequencing here drew on CD4+ or CD8+ T cells sorted from blood, taken in a trial of the OX40 agonist ivuxolimab. Source of these receptors: an adult with an advanced solid tumor such as melanoma, head and neck, liver or kidney cancer.

This clone was detected only once. V and J are TRBV5-4 and TRBJ1-2; D remains ambiguous. This CDR3 region has 14 residues. Germline V gives CDR1 SGHNT, CDR2 YYREEE (reference sequence). V lost 0 bases to trimming and J lost 5 bases, with 11 bases between them. The CDR3 bases are TGTGCCAGCAGCTTGGACCGGGAGCCTTATGGCTACACCTTC. Translated, it gives CASSLDREPYGYTF.

The chain links TRBV4-1 to TRBJ2-1; D not resolved. Trimming took off 1 base at V and 8 bases at J, with 3 bases between the two ends. This CDR3 spans 11 amino acids. Per germline, CDR1 MGHRA and CDR2 YSYEKL. For the CDR3, the DNA is TGCGCCAGCAGCCAAGGATATGAGCAGTTCTTC. Translated, it gives CASSQGYEQFF.

The chain recombines TRBV9 with TRBJ2-5; a weak D match, TRBD2 (5 bases). Trimming removed 2 bases at V and 5 bases at J, with 13 bases between. This CDR3 is 14 amino acids long. From germline, CDR1 is SGDLS and CDR2 YYNGEE. The CDR3 DNA reads TGTGCCAGCAGCGTCCGAACGGGGAGTGAGACCCAGTACTTC. It is translated as CASSVRTGSETQYF.

The chain is built from TRBV2 and TRBJ2-7, with D possibly being TRBD2 (5 bases). Germline CDR1 and CDR2: SNHLY and FYNNEI. The ends were cut back, 2 bases at V and 3 bases at J, with 11 bases in the middle. The CDR3 contains 14 residues. The CDR3 nucleotides are TGTGCCAGCAGTGAACGGCGGGCCAACTACGAGCAGTACTTC. Translation: CASSERRANYEQYF.

The V and J genes are TRBV7-8 and TRBJ2-5; 8 bases align to TRBD1. Near its end, the DNA agrees better with TRBJ2-7, so the J call may be wrong. CDR1 SGHVS and CDR2 FQNEAQ come from the germline V gene. The CDR3 length is 15 residues. CDR3 bases: TGTGCCAGCAGCTTACGGAAACAGGGGGTCGACGAGCAGTACTTC. This translates into CASSLRKQGVDEQYF.

The rearrangement joins TRBV14 to TRBJ2-7; D call uncertain. The germline V gene has CDR1 SGHDN and CDR2 FVKESK. The CDR3 sequence is 13 residues long. The V end lost 3 bases, the J end lost 1 base, and 7 bases lay between the germline ends. CDR3 DNA: TGTGCCAGCAGCCAGGGGAATTCCTACGAGCAGTACTTC. Translating it yields CASSQGNSYEQYF.

The rearrangement uses TRBV10-3 and TRBJ2-3; the match to TRBD1 covers 8 bases. Per germline, CDR1 ENHRY and CDR2 SYGVKD. The trim removed 6 bases at V and 0 bases at J, leaving 8 bases unmatched. This CDR3 comprises 16 residues. The CDR3 protein is CAISQAGGGSTDTQYF. The CDR3 bases are TGTGCCATCAGCCAGGCAGGGGGCGGGAGCACAGATACGCAGTATTTT.

The V gene is TRBV2, the J gene TRBJ2-3; D unclear. This CDR3 is built from 13 residues. From germline, CDR1 is SNHLY and CDR2 FYNNEI. Trimming stripped 5 bases from V and 9 bases from J, with 15 bases between. The CDR3 region is CASSTGPLNTQYF. The DNA of the CDR3 is TGTGCCAGCAGTACCGGGCCACTAAACACGCAGTATTTT.

This chain links TRBV6-1 with TRBJ2-1, with TRBD1 matching over 7 bases. Germline V CDR1 and CDR2: MNHNS, SASEGT. V was clipped by 2 bases and J by 1 base; unmatched bases: 2. The CDR3 is made up of 15 amino acids. Here the CDR3 DNA reads TGTGCCAGCAGTGAACAGACAGGGTCCTACAATGAGCAGTTCTTC. Its protein product is CASSEQTGSYNEQFF.

The chain links TRBV7-2 to TRBJ2-3; maybe TRBD2 (6 bases). Germline CDR1 is SGHTA and CDR2 is FQGNSA. V shed 7 bases and J shed 2 bases, with 16 bases lying between them. The CDR3 is 15 residues long. CDR3 loop: CASNKLGLNTDTQYF. CDR3 coding DNA: TGTGCCAGCAACAAGCTTGGACTAAACACAGATACGCAGTATTTT.

The table lists this clone with a few counts. This rearrangement joins TRBV5-1 to TRBJ2-5, with D possibly being TRBD1 or TRBD2 (6 bases each). V gave up 5 bases and J gave up 2 bases, with 16 bases separating them. CDR1 SGHRS and CDR2 YFSETQ come from the germline V gene. This CDR3 contains 15 residues. The DNA of the CDR3 is TGCGCCAGCAGAGTTTGGGGGGCGCGGCAAGAGACCCAGTACTTC. This sequence encodes CASRVWGARQETQYF.

The chain carries TRBV7-9 and TRBJ2-2, with no clear D. Per germline, CDR1 SEHNR and CDR2 FQNEAQ (reference sequence). Trimming took 3 bases from V and 1 from J, leaving 3 bases between them. The CDR3 runs to 13 residues. The CDR3 is CASSFGNTGELFF. The CDR3 DNA follows: TGTGCCAGCAGCTTTGGGAACACCGGGGAGCTGTTTTTT. The whole variable domain, remainder taken from reference TRBV7-9 and TRBJ2-2, is DTGVSQNPRHKITKRGQNVTFRCDPISEHNRLYWYRQTLGQGPEFLTYFQNEAQLEKSRLLSDRFSAERPKGSFSTLEIQRTEQGDSAMYLCASSFGNTGELFFGEGSRLTVL.

V usage is TRBV2 and J usage is TRBJ2-5, with TRBD1 identical over 10 bases. Per germline, CDR1 SNHLY and CDR2 FYNNEI. J lost 5 bases, V lost 5 bases, and 5 bases had no gene match. This CDR3 contains 14 residues. CDR3 DNA: TGTGCCAGCAGTCCACCGACAGGGGGCGAGACCCAGTACTTC. Amino acids: CASSPPTGGETQYF.

This chain links TRBV30 with TRBJ1-5, with TRBD1 as a possible D gene (5 bases). CDR3 size: 13 residues. Germline V gives CDR1 GTSNPN, CDR2 SVGIG (reference sequence). Trimming took off 0 bases at V and 2 bases at J, with 5 bases between the two ends. CDR3 coding DNA: TGTGCCTGGAGTGTGGGGGGCAATCAGCCCCAGCATTTT. Translating gives CAWSVGGNQPQHF.

This sequence joins TRBV6-6 and TRBJ1-4; D gene ambiguous. This CDR3 contains 14 residues. Trimming took off 2 bases at V and 2 bases at J, with 6 bases between the two ends. CDR1 is MNHNY, CDR2 SVGAGI, per germline (reference sequence). This CDR3 is CASSYAGTNEKLFF. CDR3 DNA sequence: TGTGCCAGCAGTTACGCGGGCACTAATGAAAAACTGTTTTTT.

J is TRBJ2-3 and V is TRBV9; D is undetermined. The V end lost 3 bases, the J end lost 6 bases, and 8 bases lay between the germline ends. This CDR3 region has 12 residues. Germline V gene sequence: CDR1 SGDLS, CDR2 YYNGEE. CDR3 DNA sequence: TGTGCCAGCAGCGAATCCGGTGATACGCAGTATTTT. Protein: CASSESGDTQYF.

This rearrangement joins TRBV10-1 to TRBJ1-6; no reliable D call. Germline lookup yields CDR1 WNHNN and CDR2 SYGVQD (reference sequence). The germline V and J ends were trimmed by 3 bases and 7 bases, with 13 bases remaining between them. This CDR3 has 15 residues. This chain's CDR3 is CASSDSTERNSPLHF. The CDR3 bases are TGCGCCAGCAGTGACTCCACGGAGAGGAATTCACCCCTCCACTTT.

The V gene is TRBV27, the J gene TRBJ2-7; 9 nucleotides line up with TRBD1. Germline loops: CDR1 MNHEY, CDR2 SMNVEV (reference sequence). The length of the CDR3 is 15 residues. Trimming took 6 bases from V and 3 from J; bases not matched to a gene: 9. CDR3: CASSKTGGPGYEQYF. The DNA of the CDR3 is TGTGCCAGCAGCAAGACAGGGGGTCCGGGCTACGAGCAGTACTTC.

The V gene is TRBV7-3, the J gene TRBJ2-3, with 7 nucleotides matching TRBD1. V dropped 2 bases and J dropped 4; count of bases not matched to a gene: 15. Per germline, CDR1 SGHTA and CDR2 FQGTGA. This CDR3 contains 18 residues. CDR3 protein: CASSLGTAKGVISDTQYF. Written as DNA, the CDR3 is TGTGCCAGCAGCTTAGGGACAGCCAAGGGGGTAATCTCAGATACGCAGTATTTT.